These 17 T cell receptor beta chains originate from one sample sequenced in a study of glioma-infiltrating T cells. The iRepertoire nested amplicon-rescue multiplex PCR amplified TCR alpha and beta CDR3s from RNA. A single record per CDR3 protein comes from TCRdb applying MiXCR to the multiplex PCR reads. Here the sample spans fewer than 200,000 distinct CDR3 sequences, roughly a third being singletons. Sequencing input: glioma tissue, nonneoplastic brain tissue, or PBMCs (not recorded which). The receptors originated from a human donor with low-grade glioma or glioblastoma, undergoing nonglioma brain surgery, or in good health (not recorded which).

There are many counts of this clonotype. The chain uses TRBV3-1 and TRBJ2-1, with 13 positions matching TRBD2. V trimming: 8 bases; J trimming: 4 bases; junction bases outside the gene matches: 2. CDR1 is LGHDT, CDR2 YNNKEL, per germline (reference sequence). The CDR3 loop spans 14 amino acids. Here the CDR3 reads CASLLAGGYNEQFF. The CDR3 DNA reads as TGTGCCAGCCTACTAGCGGGGGGGTACAATGAGCAGTTCTTC.

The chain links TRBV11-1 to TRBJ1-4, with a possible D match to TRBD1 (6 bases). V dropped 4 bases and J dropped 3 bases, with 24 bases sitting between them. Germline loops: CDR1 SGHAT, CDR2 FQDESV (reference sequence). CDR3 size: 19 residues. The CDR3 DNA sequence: TGTGCCAGCAGCTCCCGCAGGGGTCCCTTAAGGGAGGCTAATGAAAAACTGTTTTTT. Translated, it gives CASSSRRGPLREANEKLFF.

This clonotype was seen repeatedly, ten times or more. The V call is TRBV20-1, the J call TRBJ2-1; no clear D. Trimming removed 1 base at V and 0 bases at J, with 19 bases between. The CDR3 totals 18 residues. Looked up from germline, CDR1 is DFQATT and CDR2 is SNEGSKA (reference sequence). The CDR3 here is CSARVGYWALTSYNEQFF. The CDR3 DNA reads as TGCAGTGCTAGAGTCGGTTACTGGGCCCTTACCTCCTACAATGAGCAGTTCTTC.

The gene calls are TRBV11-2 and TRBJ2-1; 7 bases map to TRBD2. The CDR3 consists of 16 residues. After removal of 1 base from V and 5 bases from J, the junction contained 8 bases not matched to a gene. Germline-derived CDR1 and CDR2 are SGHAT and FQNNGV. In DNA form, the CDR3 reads TGTGCCAGCAGCTTAGGCCTACTAGCGACGAACAATGAGCAGTTCTTC. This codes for CASSLGLLATNNEQFF. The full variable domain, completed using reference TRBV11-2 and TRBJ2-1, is EAGVAQSPRYKIIEKRQSVAFWCNPISGHATLYWYQQILGQGPKLLIQFQNNGVVDDSQLPKDRFSAERLKGVDSTLKIQPAKLEDSAVYLCASSLGLLATNNEQFFGPGTRLTVL.

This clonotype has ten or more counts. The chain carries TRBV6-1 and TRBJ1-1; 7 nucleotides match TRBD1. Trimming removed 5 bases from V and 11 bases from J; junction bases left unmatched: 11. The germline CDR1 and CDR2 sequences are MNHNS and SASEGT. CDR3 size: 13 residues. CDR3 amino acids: CASSLSRQGPAFF. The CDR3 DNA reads TGTGCCAGCAGTCTCTCAAGACAGGGACCGGCTTTCTTT.

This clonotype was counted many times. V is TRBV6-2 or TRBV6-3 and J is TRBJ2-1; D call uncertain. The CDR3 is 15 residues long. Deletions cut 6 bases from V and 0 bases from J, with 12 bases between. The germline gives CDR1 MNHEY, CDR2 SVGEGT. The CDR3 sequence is CASSPHWTSYNEQFF. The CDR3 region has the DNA TGTGCCAGCAGCCCGCACTGGACCTCCTACAATGAGCAGTTCTTC.

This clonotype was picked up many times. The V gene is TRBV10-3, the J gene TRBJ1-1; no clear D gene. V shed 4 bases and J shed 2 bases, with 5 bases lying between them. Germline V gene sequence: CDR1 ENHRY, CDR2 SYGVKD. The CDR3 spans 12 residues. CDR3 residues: CAISAVNTEAFF. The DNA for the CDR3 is TGTGCCATCAGTGCAGTTAACACTGAAGCTTTCTTT.

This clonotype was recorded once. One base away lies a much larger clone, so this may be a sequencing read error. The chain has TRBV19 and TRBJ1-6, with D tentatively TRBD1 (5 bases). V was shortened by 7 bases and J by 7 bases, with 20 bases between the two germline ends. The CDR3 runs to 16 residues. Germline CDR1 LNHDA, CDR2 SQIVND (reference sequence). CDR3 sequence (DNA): TGTGCCAGTAATGCCCCGCCCGGGGCGGGGAATTCACCCCTCCACTTT. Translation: CASNAPPGAGNSPLHF.

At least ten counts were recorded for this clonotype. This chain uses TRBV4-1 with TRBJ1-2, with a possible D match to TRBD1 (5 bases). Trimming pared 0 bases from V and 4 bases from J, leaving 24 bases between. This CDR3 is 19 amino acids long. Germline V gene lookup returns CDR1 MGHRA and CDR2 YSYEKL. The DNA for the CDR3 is TGCGCCAGCAGCCAAGACACCGGGACCGAGCTCGAGCGTCTCTATGGCTACACCTTC. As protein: CASSQDTGTELERLYGYTF.

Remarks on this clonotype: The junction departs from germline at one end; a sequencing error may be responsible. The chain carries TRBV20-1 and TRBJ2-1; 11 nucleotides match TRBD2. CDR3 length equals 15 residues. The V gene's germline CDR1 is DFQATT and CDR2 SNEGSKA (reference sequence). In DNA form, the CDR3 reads TGCAGTGCTCCCTCCGGGACTAGCGGTTACAATGAGCAGTCCTTC. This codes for CSAPSGTSGYNEQSF.

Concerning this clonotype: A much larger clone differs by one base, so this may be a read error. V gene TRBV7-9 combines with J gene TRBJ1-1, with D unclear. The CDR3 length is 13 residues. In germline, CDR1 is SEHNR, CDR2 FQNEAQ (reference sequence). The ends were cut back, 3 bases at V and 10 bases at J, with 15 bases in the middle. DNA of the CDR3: TGTGCCAGCAGCTTGTCCCGAAGACCTGGAGCTTTCTTT. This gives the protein CASSLSRRPGAFF.

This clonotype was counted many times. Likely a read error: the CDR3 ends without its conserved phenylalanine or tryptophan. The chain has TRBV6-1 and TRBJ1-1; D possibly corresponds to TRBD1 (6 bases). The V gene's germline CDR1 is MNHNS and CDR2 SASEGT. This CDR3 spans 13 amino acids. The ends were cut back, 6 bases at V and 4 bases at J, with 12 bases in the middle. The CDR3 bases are TGTGCCAGCAGACTTGAGGGGGGCACTGAAGCTTTCCTT. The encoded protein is CASRLEGGTEAFL.

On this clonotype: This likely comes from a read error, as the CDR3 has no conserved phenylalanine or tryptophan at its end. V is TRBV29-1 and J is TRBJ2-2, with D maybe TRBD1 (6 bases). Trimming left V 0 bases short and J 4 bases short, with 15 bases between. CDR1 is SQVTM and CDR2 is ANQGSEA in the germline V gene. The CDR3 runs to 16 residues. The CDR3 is CSVEDPLQGVTGELFL. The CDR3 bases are TGCAGCGTTGAAGATCCTTTACAGGGTGTCACCGGGGAGCTGTTTCTT.

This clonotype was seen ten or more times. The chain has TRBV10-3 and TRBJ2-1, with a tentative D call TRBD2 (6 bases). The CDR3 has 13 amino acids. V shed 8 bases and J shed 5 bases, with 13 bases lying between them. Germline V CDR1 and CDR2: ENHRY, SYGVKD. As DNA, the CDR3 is TGTGCCATCCTCCGGATAGCGGACAATGAGCAGTTCTTC. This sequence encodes CAILRIADNEQFF.

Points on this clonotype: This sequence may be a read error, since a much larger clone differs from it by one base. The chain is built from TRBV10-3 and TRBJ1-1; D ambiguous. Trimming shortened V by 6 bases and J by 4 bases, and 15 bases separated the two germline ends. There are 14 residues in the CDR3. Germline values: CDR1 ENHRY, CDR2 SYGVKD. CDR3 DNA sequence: TGTGCCATCAGGGGTAACCGGGGTGTCACTGAAGCTTTCTTT. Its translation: CAIRGNRGVTEAFF.

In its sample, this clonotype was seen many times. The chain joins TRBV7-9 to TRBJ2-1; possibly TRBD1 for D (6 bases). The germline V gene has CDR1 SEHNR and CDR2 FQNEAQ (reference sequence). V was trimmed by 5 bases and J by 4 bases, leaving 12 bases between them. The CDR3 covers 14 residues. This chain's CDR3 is CASSQQQGYNEQFF. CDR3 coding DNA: TGTGCCAGCAGCCAGCAACAGGGTTACAATGAGCAGTTCTTC.

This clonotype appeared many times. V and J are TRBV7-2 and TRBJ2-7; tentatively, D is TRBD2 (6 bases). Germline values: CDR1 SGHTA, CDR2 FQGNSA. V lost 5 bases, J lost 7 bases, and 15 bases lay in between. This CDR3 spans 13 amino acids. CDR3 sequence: CASSNQDGGEQYF. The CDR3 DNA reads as TGTGCCAGCAGCAACCAGGACGGAGGGGAGCAGTACTTC.